These T cell receptor beta chains were read from a single sample in a study of post-analysis software for immune sequencing data. TCRdb re-analysed the PCR reads in MiXCR, keeping a single row per CDR3 protein. The sample has roughly 700,000 distinct CDR3 sequences; approximately 30% are singletons. The sample was blood. The receptors were sampled from a girl aged 5-17 years with multiple sclerosis. CDR3s include the opening cysteine and the closing phenylalanine or tryptophan. The D gene is left open where the match is weak. Size is stated for part of the rows, as once, few or many counts, or as a class when the clone is expanded.

d_call: .
clone_size: many
v_call: TRBV5-1
j_call: TRBJ1-5
cdr3_nt: TGCGCCAGCAGCTTGACAGGGTCTCAGCCCCAGCATTTT
cdr3_aa: CASSLTGSQPQHF

d_call: .
clone_size: .
v_call: TRBV10-3
j_call: TRBJ2-5
cdr3_nt: TGTGCCATCAGTGAGTCGGAGGCTCTGGCGGAGACCCAGTACTTC
cdr3_aa: CAISESEALAETQYF

d_call: .
clone_size: .
v_call: TRBV5-1
j_call: TRBJ2-7
cdr3_nt: TGCGCCAGCAGCTTGGGAAGTCCAGACGAGCAGTACTTC
cdr3_aa: CASSLGSPDEQYF

d_call: .
clone_size: .
v_call: TRBV11-2
j_call: TRBJ1-2
cdr3_nt: TGTGCCAGCAGCTTAAAAGGGCCGGGTGGCTACACCTTC
cdr3_aa: CASSLKGPGGYTF

d_call: .
clone_size: few
v_call: TRBV6-2/TRBV6-3
j_call: TRBJ2-3
cdr3_nt: TGTGCCAGCAGTTACTACCAAACAGATACGCAGTATTTT
cdr3_aa: CASSYYQTDTQYF

d_call: .
clone_size: .
v_call: TRBV6-6
j_call: TRBJ1-1
cdr3_nt: TGTGCCAGCAGTTACTCAAGAGGCGTGAGCACTGAAGCTTTCTTT
cdr3_aa: CASSYSRGVSTEAFF

d_call: .
clone_size: .
v_call: TRBV29-1
j_call: TRBJ2-7
cdr3_nt: TGCAGCGTTGGTCTGTTCGGGGTCACCTACAATGAGCAGTACTTC
cdr3_aa: CSVGLFGVTYNEQYF

d_call: .
clone_size: .
v_call: TRBV7-2
j_call: TRBJ2-5
cdr3_nt: TGTGCCAGCAGCCCCCGACTTTTGACCATAGGGGAGACCCAGTACTTC
cdr3_aa: CASSPRLLTIGETQYF

d_call: TRBD1
clone_size: few
v_call: TRBV7-2
j_call: TRBJ2-1
cdr3_nt: TGTGCCAGCAGCCACAGGGGGGCCTCCTACAATGAGCAGTTCTTC
cdr3_aa: CASSHRGASYNEQFF

d_call: TRBD1
clone_size: .
v_call: TRBV28
j_call: TRBJ2-1
cdr3_nt: TGTGCCACCGGGGACAGGGACTACAATGAGCAGTTCTTC
cdr3_aa: CATGDRDYNEQFF

d_call: TRBD2
clone_size: .
v_call: TRBV29-1
j_call: TRBJ2-1
cdr3_nt: TGCAGCGTTGAACCTAGTGGGGGGGAGTGGAACAATGAGCAGTTCTTC
cdr3_aa: CSVEPSGGEWNNEQFF

d_call: .
clone_size: .
v_call: TRBV29-1
j_call: TRBJ2-7
cdr3_nt: TGCAGCGTTGAAGAGGAGGGACGGACCTACGAGCAGTACTTC
cdr3_aa: CSVEEEGRTYEQYF

d_call: .
clone_size: many
v_call: TRBV10-3
j_call: TRBJ2-1
cdr3_nt: TGTGCCATCAGTGGACTAGAGTTGGGTGAGCAGTTCTTC
cdr3_aa: CAISGLELGEQFF

d_call: TRBD1
clone_size: .
v_call: TRBV6-5
j_call: TRBJ1-5
cdr3_nt: TGTGCCAGCAGCCGCTCTGACAGGGAAAACAATCAGCCCCAGCATTTT
cdr3_aa: CASSRSDRENNQPQHF

d_call: .
clone_size: many
v_call: TRBV7-2
j_call: TRBJ2-7
cdr3_nt: TGTGCCAGCAGCTTCCGTACCGGGACATTGACCTACGAGCAGTACTTC
cdr3_aa: CASSFRTGTLTYEQYF

d_call: .
clone_size: .
v_call: TRBV20-1
j_call: TRBJ2-7
cdr3_nt: TGCAGTGCTAGACTCAACACGGAGCATCTTCCCTACGAGCAGTACTTC
cdr3_aa: CSARLNTEHLPYEQYF

d_call: TRBD2
clone_size: .
v_call: TRBV28
j_call: TRBJ2-1
cdr3_nt: TGTGCCAGCATGGGGGGGTACCAGGGACTAGCGGGACTTGAGCAGTTCTTC
cdr3_aa: CASMGGYQGLAGLEQFF

d_call: TRBD2
clone_size: few
v_call: TRBV7-2
j_call: TRBJ2-1
cdr3_nt: TGTGCCAGCACCACTGTCGGGGGGAGCTCCTACAATGAGCAGTTCTTC
cdr3_aa: CASTTVGGSSYNEQFF

d_call: .
clone_size: few
v_call: TRBV9
j_call: TRBJ2-3
cdr3_nt: TGTGCCAGCAGCGTTGGACTCTCCATCACAGATACGCAGTATTTT
cdr3_aa: CASSVGLSITDTQYF

d_call: .
clone_size: .
v_call: TRBV20-1
j_call: TRBJ1-6
cdr3_nt: TGCAGTGCTAGCTCCATTACAGCCTTGGATTCACCCCTCCACTTT
cdr3_aa: CSASSITALDSPLHF

d_call: .
clone_size: many
v_call: TRBV6-1
j_call: TRBJ2-2
cdr3_nt: TGTGCCAGCGCGCCTTACACCGGGGAGCTGTTTTTT
cdr3_aa: CASAPYTGELFF

d_call: .
clone_size: many
v_call: TRBV10-1
j_call: TRBJ2-1
cdr3_nt: TGCGCCAGCAGTGCGTTTAGTCGGTCGAGCTCCTACAATGAGCAGTTCTTC
cdr3_aa: CASSAFSRSSSYNEQFF

d_call: TRBD1
clone_size: few
v_call: TRBV4-2
j_call: TRBJ2-3
cdr3_nt: TGTGCCAGCAGCCCGCAGGGACAGGGGGACGAAGATACGCAGTATTTT
cdr3_aa: CASSPQGQGDEDTQYF

d_call: .
clone_size: few
v_call: TRBV7-2
j_call: TRBJ2-7
cdr3_nt: TGTGTCAGCAGCTCTCACATGGCCTACGAGCAGTACTTC
cdr3_aa: CVSSSHMAYEQYF

d_call: .
clone_size: .
v_call: TRBV5-1
j_call: TRBJ1-1
cdr3_nt: TGCGCCAGCAGCCGGGGGGGAGAGACTGAAGCTTTCTTT
cdr3_aa: CASSRGGETEAFF

d_call: TRBD2
clone_size: many
v_call: TRBV6-5
j_call: TRBJ2-7
cdr3_nt: TGTGCCAGCAGTTACAGGACTAGCGGGCCCACCTACGAGCAGTACTTC
cdr3_aa: CASSYRTSGPTYEQYF

d_call: .
clone_size: few
v_call: TRBV19
j_call: TRBJ1-5
cdr3_nt: TGTGCCAGTAGCCATAGCGATCAGCCCCAGCATTTT
cdr3_aa: CASSHSDQPQHF

d_call: .
clone_size: .
v_call: TRBV2
j_call: TRBJ2-7
cdr3_nt: TGTGCCAGCAGTGAGGCAGGGGCCTCCTCCTACGAGCAGTACTTC
cdr3_aa: CASSEAGASSYEQYF

d_call: .
clone_size: .
v_call: TRBV28
j_call: TRBJ2-3
cdr3_nt: TGTGCCAGCAGTATAATGGGGAGGAGCACAGATACGCAGTATTTT
cdr3_aa: CASSIMGRSTDTQYF

d_call: .
clone_size: .
v_call: TRBV7-8
j_call: TRBJ1-5
cdr3_nt: TGTGCCAGCAGCTTAGTAGAACAGTCCAATCAGCCCCAGCATTTT
cdr3_aa: CASSLVEQSNQPQHF

d_call: TRBD1
clone_size: .
v_call: TRBV6-1
j_call: TRBJ2-3
cdr3_nt: TGTGCCAGCAGTTGGACAGGGGGAACCACAGATACGCAGTATTTT
cdr3_aa: CASSWTGGTTDTQYF